The source of this T cell receptor (beta chain) is a study of tumor and adjacent non-tumor tissue in lung cancer. In regard to this clonotype: A much larger clone differs from this one at a single base, so this may be a read error.

CDR1 is SQVTM, CDR2 ANQGSEA, per germline. This CDR3 spans 14 amino acids. A modified ARM-PCR protocol with three rounds of nested PCR amplified TCRbeta. One entry per CDR3 protein, called by TCRdb with MiXCR from the multiplex PCR reads. The data contain about 85,000 distinct CDR3 sequences, around 57% of them singletons. No cell sorting was done before RNA was extracted from the tissue. Donors were chemotherapy-naive, newly diagnosed lung cancer surgical patients in China, August–late 2014. The chain carries TRBV29-1 and TRBJ2-6, with a weak D call TRBD2 (7 bases). The sequenced material came from lung tumor tissue. The clonotype was recovered from a man between 65 and 85 years old with non-small cell lung cancer. CDR3 nucleotides: TGCAGCGCTGAAGGGGGGGACTGGGCCAACGTCCTGACTTTC. Translation gives CSAEGGDWANVLTF.